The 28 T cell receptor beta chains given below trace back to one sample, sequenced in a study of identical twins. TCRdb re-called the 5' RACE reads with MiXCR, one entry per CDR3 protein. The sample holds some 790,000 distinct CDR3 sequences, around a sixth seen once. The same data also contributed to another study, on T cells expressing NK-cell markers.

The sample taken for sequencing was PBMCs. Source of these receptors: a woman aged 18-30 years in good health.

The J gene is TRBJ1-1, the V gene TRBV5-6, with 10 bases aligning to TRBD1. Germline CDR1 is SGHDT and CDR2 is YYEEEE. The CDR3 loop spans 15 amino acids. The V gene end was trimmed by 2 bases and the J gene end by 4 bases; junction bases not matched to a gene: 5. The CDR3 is CASSLVGTGATEAFF. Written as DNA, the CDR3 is TGTGCCAGCAGCTTAGTCGGGACAGGGGCCACTGAAGCTTTCTTT.

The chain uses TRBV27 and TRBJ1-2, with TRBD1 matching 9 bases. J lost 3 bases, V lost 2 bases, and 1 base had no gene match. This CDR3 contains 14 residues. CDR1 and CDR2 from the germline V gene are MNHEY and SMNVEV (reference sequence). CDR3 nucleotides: TGTGCCAGCAGTTTAGGGACAGGGTACTATGGCTACACCTTC. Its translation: CASSLGTGYYGYTF.

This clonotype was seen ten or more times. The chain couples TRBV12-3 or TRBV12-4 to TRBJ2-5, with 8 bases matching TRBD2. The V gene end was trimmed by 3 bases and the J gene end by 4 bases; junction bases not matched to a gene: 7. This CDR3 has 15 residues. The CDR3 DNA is TGTGCCAGCAGTTTCGGGGGGGTGTCATCAGAGACCCAGTACTTC. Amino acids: CASSFGGVSSETQYF.

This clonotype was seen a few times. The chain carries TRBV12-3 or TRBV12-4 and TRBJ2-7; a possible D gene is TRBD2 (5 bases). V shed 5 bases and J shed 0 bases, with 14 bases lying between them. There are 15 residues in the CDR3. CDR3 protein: CASSGRTSLSYEQYF. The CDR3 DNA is TGTGCCAGCAGTGGAAGGACTTCTCTCTCCTACGAGCAGTACTTC.

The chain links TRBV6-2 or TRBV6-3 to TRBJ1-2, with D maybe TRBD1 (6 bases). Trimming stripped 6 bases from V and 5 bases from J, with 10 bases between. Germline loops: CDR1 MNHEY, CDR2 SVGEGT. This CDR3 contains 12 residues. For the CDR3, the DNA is TGTGCCAGCAGACGGACAGTTTATGGCTACACCTTC. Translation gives CASRRTVYGYTF.

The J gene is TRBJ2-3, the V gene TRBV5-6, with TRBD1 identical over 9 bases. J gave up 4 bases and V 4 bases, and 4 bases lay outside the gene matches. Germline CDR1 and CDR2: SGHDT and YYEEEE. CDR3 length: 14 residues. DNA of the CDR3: TGTGCCAGCAGCCAAACAGGGGGCCCAGATACGCAGTATTTT. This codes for CASSQTGGPDTQYF. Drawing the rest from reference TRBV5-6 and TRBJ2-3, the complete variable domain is DAGVTQSPTHLIKTRGQQVTLRCSPKSGHDTVSWYQQALGQGPQFIFQYYEEEERQRGNFPDRFSGHQFPNYSSELNVNALLLGDSALYLCASSQTGGPDTQYFGPGTRLTVL.

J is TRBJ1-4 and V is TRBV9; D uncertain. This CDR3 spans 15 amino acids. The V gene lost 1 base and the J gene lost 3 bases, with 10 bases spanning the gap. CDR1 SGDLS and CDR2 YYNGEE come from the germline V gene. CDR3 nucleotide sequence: TGTGCCAGCAGCGTAAGCTCTGGGGCTAATGAAAAACTGTTTTTT. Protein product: CASSVSSGANEKLFF.

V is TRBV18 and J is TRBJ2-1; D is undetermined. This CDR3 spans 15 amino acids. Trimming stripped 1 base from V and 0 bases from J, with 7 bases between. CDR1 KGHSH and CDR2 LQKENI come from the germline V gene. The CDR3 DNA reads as TGTGCCAGCTCACCACAGGGAAGCTCCTACAATGAGCAGTTCTTC. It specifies CASSPQGSSYNEQFF.

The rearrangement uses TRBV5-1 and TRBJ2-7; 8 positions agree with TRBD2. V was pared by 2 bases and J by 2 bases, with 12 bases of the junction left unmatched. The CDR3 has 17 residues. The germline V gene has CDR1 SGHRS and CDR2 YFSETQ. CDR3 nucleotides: TGCGCCAGCAGCTTCGGAACAGCGGGGGCCCTTCCCTACGAGCAGTACTTC. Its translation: CASSFGTAGALPYEQYF.

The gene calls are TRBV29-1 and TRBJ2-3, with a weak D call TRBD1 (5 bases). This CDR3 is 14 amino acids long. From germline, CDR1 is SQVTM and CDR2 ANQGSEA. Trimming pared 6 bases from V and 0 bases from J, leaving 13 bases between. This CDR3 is CSVVDSSSTDTQYF. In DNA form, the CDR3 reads TGCAGCGTAGTCGACAGCTCTAGCACAGATACGCAGTATTTT.

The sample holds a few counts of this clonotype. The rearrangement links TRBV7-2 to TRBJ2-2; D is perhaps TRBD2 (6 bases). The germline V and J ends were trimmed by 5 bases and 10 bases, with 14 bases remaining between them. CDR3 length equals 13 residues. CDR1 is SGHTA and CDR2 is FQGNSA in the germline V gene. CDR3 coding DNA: TGTGCCAGCAGCCAGAGCGGGTACGAGGAGCTGTTTTTT. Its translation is CASSQSGYEELFF. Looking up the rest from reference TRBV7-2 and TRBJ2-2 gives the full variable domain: GAGVSQSPSNKVTEKGKDVELRCDPISGHTALYWYRQSLGQGLEFLIYFQGNSAPDKSGLPSDRFSAERTGGSVSTLTIQRTQQEDSAVYLCASSQSGYEELFFGEGSRLTVL.

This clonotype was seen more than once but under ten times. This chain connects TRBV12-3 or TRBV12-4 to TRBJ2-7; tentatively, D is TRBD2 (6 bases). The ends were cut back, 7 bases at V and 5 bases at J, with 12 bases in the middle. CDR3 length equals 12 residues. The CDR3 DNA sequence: TGTGCCAGCACCCCCGGGGAGGACGAGCAGTACTTC. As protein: CASTPGEDEQYF.

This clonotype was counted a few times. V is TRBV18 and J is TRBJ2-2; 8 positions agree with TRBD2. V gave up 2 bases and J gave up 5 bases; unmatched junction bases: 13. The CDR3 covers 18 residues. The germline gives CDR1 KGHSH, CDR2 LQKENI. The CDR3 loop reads CASSPLTQREYSTGELFF. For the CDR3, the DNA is TGTGCCAGCTCACCATTGACCCAGCGGGAGTATAGTACCGGGGAGCTGTTTTTT.

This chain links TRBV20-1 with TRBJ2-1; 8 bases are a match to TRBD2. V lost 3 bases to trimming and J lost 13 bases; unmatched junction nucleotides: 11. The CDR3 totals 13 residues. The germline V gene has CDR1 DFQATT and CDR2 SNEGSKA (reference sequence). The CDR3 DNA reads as TGCAGTGCTAGCGATGATAGCGGGACAAGTCAGTTCTTC. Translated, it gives CSASDDSGTSQFF.

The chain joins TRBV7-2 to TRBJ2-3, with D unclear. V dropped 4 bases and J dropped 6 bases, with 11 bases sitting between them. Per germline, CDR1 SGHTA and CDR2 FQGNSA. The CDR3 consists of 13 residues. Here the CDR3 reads CASSSERSDTQYF. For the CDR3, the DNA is TGTGCCAGCAGCTCGGAAAGAAGCGATACGCAGTATTTT.

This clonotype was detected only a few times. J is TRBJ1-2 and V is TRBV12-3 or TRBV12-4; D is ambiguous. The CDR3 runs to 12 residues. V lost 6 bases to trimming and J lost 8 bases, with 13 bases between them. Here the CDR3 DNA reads TGTGCCAGCAGCCGTCAGCGGGCCGGCTACACCTTC. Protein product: CASSRQRAGYTF.

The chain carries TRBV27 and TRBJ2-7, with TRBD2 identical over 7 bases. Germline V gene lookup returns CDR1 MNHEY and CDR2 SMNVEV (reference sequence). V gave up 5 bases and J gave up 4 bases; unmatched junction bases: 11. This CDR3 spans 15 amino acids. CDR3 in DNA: TGTGCCAGCAGTAGGACCTTTGCGGGAGCATACGAGCAGTACTTC. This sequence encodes CASSRTFAGAYEQYF.

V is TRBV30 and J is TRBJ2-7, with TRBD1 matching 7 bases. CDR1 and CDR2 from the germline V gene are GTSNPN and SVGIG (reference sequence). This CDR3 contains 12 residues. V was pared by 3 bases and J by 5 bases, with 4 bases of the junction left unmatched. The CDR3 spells CAWSDRVHEQYF. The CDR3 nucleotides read TGTGCCTGGAGCGACAGGGTCCACGAGCAGTACTTC.

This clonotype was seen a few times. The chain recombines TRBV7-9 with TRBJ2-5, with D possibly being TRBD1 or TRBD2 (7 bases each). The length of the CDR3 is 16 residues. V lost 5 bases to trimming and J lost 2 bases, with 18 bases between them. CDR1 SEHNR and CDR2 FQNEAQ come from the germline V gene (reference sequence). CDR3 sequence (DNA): TGTGCCAGCAGCACCCAGGGGGGGGGTCCGCAAGAGACCCAGTACTTC. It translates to CASSTQGGGPQETQYF.

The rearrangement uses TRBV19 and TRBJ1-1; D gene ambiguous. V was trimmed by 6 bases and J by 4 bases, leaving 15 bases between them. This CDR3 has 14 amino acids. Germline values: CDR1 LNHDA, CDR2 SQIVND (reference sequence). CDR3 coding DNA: TGTGCCAGTAGCTTCGAGGGATGGAGCACTGAAGCTTTCTTT. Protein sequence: CASSFEGWSTEAFF.

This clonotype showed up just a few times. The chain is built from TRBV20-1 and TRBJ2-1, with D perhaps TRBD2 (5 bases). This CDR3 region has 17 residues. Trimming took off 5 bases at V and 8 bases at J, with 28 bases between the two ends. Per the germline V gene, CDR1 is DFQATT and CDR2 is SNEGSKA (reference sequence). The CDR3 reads CSAHPASLAQKVDEQFF. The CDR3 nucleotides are TGCAGTGCTCACCCCGCTTCGCTAGCTCAGAAGGTGGATGAGCAGTTCTTC.

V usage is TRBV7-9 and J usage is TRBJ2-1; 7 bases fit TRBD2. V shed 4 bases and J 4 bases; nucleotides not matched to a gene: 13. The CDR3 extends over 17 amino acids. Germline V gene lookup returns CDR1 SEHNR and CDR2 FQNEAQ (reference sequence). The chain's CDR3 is CASSSGTNSLIYNEQFF. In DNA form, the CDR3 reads TGTGCCAGCAGCTCAGGGACTAACAGCTTAATTTACAATGAGCAGTTCTTC.

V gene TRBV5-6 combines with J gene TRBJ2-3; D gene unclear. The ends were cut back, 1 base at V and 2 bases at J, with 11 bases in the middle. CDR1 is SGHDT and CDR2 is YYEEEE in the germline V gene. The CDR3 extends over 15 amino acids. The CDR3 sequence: CASSLRIWDTDTQYF. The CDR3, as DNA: TGTGCCAGCAGCTTGCGGATCTGGGACACAGATACGCAGTATTTT.

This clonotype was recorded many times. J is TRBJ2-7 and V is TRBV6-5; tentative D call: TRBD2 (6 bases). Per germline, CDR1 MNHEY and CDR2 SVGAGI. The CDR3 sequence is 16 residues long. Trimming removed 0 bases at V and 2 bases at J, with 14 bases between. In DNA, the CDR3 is TGTGCCAGCAGTTACTCGGAGCGGGCCAACCCCTACGAGCAGTACTTC. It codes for CASSYSERANPYEQYF.

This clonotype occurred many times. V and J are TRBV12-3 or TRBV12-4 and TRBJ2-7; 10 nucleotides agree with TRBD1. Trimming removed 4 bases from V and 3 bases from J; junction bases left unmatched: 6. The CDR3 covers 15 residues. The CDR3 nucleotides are TGTGCCAGCAGTTGGGGACAGGGGTTTCTCTACGAGCAGTACTTC. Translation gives CASSWGQGFLYEQYF.

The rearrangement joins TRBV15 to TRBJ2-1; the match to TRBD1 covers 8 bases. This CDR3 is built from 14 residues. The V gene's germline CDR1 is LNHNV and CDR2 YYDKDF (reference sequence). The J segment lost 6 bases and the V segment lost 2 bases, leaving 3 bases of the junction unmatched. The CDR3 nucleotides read TGTGCCACCAGCAGAACGACAGGGGTCAATGAGCAGTTCTTC. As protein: CATSRTTGVNEQFF.

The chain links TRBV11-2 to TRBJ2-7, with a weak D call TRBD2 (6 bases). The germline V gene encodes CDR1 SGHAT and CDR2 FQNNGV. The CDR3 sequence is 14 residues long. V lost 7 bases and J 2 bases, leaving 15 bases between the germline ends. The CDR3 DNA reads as TGTGCCAGCAAAATACCCGGGGGTGCCTACGAGCAGTACTTC. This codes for CASKIPGGAYEQYF.

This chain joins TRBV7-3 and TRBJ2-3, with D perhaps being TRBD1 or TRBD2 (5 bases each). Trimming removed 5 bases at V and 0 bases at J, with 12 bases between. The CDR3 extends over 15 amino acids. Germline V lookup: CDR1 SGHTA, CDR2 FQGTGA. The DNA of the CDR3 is TGTGCCAGCAGCCTGGGATGGGGGAGCACAGATACGCAGTATTTT. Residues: CASSLGWGSTDTQYF. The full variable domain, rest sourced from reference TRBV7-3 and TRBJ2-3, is GAGVSQTPSNKVTEKGKYVELRCDPISGHTALYWYRQSLGQGPEFLIYFQGTGAADDSGLPNDRFFAVRPEGSVSTLKIQRTERGDSAVYLCASSLGWGSTDTQYFGPGTRLTVL.